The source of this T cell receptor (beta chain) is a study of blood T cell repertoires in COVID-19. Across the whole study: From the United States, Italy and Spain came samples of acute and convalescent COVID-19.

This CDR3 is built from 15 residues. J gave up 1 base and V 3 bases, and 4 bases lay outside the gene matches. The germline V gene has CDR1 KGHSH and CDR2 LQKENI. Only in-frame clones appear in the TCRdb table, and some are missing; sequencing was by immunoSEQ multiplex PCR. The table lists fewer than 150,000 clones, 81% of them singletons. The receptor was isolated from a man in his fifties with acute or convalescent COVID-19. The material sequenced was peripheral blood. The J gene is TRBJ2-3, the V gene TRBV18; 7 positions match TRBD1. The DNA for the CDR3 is TGTGCCAGCTCACCTGTAGGGACAGGCACAGATACGCAGTATTTT. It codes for CASSPVGTGTDTQYF. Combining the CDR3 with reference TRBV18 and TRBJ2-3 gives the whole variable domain NAGVMQNPRHLVRRRGQEARLRCSPMKGHSHVYWYRQLPEEGLKFMVYLQKENIIDESGMPKERFSAEFPKEGPSILRIQQVVRGDSAAYFCASSPVGTGTDTQYFGPGTRLTVL.